Shown below are 25 T cell receptor beta chains from a single sample sequenced in a study of shared clonotypes between healthy human individuals. Assay used: immunoSEQ multiplex PCR; TCRdb lists only in-frame clones, some missing. The sample shows about 490,000 clones, less than 80% of them seen only once. The specimen was PBMCs. These receptors came from a woman between 40 and 55 years old in good health. Some clones in this sample may be carry-over from other donors' samples.

This clone was picked up one time. This may come from a read error, since a much larger clone is one base off. Other DNA sequences in this specimen translate into the identical CDR3. This sequence joins TRBV11-2 and TRBJ1-1; D gene uncertain. Germline V gene lookup returns CDR1 SGHAT and CDR2 FQNNGV. V was cut by 6 bases and J by 8 bases, with 10 bases left in between. The CDR3 contains 11 residues. The CDR3 nucleotides are TGTGCCAGCAGTCGGTGGGCGGAAGCTTTCTTT. Its protein product is CASSRWAEAFF.

V usage is TRBV27 and J usage is TRBJ2-3, with no clear D. V lost 0 bases and J lost 5, with 6 bases in between. Germline V lookup: CDR1 MNHEY, CDR2 SMNVEV (reference sequence). This CDR3 region has 13 residues. The CDR3: CASSLSIIDTQYF. The DNA for the CDR3 is TGTGCCAGCAGTTTATCGATCATAGATACGCAGTATTTT.

The gene calls are TRBV7-9 and TRBJ1-5, with a possible D match to TRBD1 (5 bases). Germline lookup yields CDR1 SEHNR and CDR2 FQNEAQ (reference sequence). This CDR3 region has 13 residues. Between the trimmed V and J ends, which lost 5 bases and 2 bases, there was a span of 7 bases. CDR3 nucleotide sequence: TGTGCCAGCAGCGGGGGGGGCAATCAGCCCCAGCATTTT. It yields the protein CASSGGGNQPQHF.

This clone appeared a few times. V gene TRBV4-3 combines with J gene TRBJ1-5; a possible D gene is TRBD1 (5 bases). Trimming left V 4 bases short and J 5 bases short, with 15 bases between. Germline CDR1 and CDR2: LGHNA and YSLEER. There are 15 residues in the CDR3. CDR3 in amino acids: CASSLNLGGDQPQHF. CDR3 coding DNA: TGCGCCAGCAGCCTTAACCTTGGGGGTGATCAGCCCCAGCATTTT.

The genes are TRBV2 and TRBJ2-7, with TRBD2 identical over 13 bases. Germline loops: CDR1 SNHLY, CDR2 FYNNEI. The CDR3 is 15 residues long. V shed 4 bases and J 7 bases; nucleotides not matched to a gene: 7. CDR3 DNA sequence: TGTGCCAGCAGTGTTAGGACTAGCGGGAGTAGTGAGCAGTACTTC. Protein product: CASSVRTSGSSEQYF.

Concerning this clone itself: Distinct nucleotide sequences in the sample also encode this CDR3. The chain employs TRBV27 and TRBJ2-7, with TRBD2 identical over 11 bases. V dropped 4 bases and J dropped 3; count of bases not matched to a gene: 2. The CDR3 length is 14 residues. Germline lookup yields CDR1 MNHEY and CDR2 SMNVEV (reference sequence). CDR3 loop: CASSSGTSGYEQYF. The CDR3 coding sequence is TGTGCCAGCAGTTCCGGGACTAGCGGCTACGAGCAGTACTTC.

The chain couples TRBV7-3 to TRBJ2-4; 13 nucleotides match TRBD2. From germline, CDR1 is SGHTA and CDR2 FQGTGA. The CDR3 loop spans 18 amino acids. The trim removed 4 bases at V and 6 bases at J, leaving 12 bases unmatched. The CDR3 is CASSSQPTSGRDGNIQYF. CDR3 DNA sequence: TGTGCCAGCAGCTCTCAGCCCACTAGCGGGAGGGACGGAAACATTCAGTACTTC.

This chain links TRBV5-8 with TRBJ2-5; D is uncertain. The J call is in doubt because the DNA end fits TRBJ2-7 better. The germline V gene encodes CDR1 SGHTS and CDR2 YDEGEE. The CDR3 length is 15 residues. CDR3 sequence reads: CASSLVQPNNPEQYF. In nucleotides, the CDR3 is TGTGCCAGCAGCTTGGTTCAGCCCAACAACCCCGAGCAGTACTTC.

This clone came up a few times. It may be a read error: a sequence one base away is much more abundant. This chain links TRBV5-1 with TRBJ1-1; D may be TRBD1 (5 bases). The CDR3 runs to 14 residues. Trimming pared 0 bases from V and 3 bases from J, leaving 9 bases between. Germline CDR1 reads SGHRS; CDR2 reads YFSETQ. The CDR3 DNA sequence: TGCGCCAGCAGCTTGGCCGGCAGGGACACTGAAGCTTTCTTT. This gives the protein CASSLAGRDTEAFF. The whole variable domain, filled in from reference TRBV5-1 and TRBJ1-1, reads KAGVTQTPRYLIKTRGQQVTLSCSPISGHRSVSWYQQTPGQGLQFLFEYFSETQRNKGNFPGRFSGRQFSNSRSEMNVSTLELGDSALYLCASSLAGRDTEAFFGQGTRLTVV.

The chain is built from TRBV19 and TRBJ1-5; D is unclear. The germline V gene encodes CDR1 LNHDA and CDR2 SQIVND (reference sequence). This CDR3 has 14 residues. V was shortened by 5 bases and J by 7 bases, with 15 bases between the two germline ends. The DNA of the CDR3 is TGTGCCAGTAGTCTTCAGGATTGGGAACAGCCCCAGCATTTT. Its translation is CASSLQDWEQPQHF.

CDR3 sequence: CASSPRGSFEQETQYF. The CDR3 bases are TGTGCCAGCAGCCCCCGCGGGTCTTTCGAACAAGAGACCCAGTACTTC. The chain links TRBV7-6 to TRBJ2-5; the D gene is possibly TRBD2 (5 bases). CDR1 is SGHVS, CDR2 FNYEAQ, per germline. Trimming cost V 5 bases and J 2 bases, with 18 bases left between them. The CDR3 has 16 amino acids.

With regard to this clone: Different DNA sequences within this sample yield the same CDR3. The chain is built from TRBV7-2 and TRBJ2-1; D is ambiguous. The germline V gene has CDR1 SGHTA and CDR2 FQGNSA. V was shortened by 3 bases and J by 0 bases, with 9 bases between the two germline ends. This CDR3 has 15 residues. CDR3 sequence reads: CASSFRGSSYNEQFF. For the CDR3, the DNA is TGTGCCAGCAGCTTTCGCGGTTCCTCCTACAATGAGCAGTTCTTC. Variable domain in full (rest from reference TRBV7-2 and TRBJ2-1): GAGVSQSPSNKVTEKGKDVELRCDPISGHTALYWYRQSLGQGLEFLIYFQGNSAPDKSGLPSDRFSAERTGGSVSTLTIQRTQQEDSAVYLCASSFRGSSYNEQFFGPGTRLTVL.

The V and J genes are TRBV10-3 and TRBJ2-2, with 13 bases identical to TRBD2. The V gene end was trimmed by 5 bases and the J gene end by 2 bases; junction bases not matched to a gene: 8. Germline CDR1 is ENHRY and CDR2 is SYGVKD. The CDR3 runs 18 residues. The CDR3 sequence: CAISISGTSGVNTGELFF. The CDR3 coding sequence is TGTGCCATCAGTATATCCGGGACTAGCGGGGTTAACACCGGGGAGCTGTTTTTT.

The rearrangement uses TRBV28 and TRBJ1-5, with 9 positions matching TRBD1. This CDR3 comprises 16 residues. Germline trimming cut 5 bases from V and 3 bases from J; bases unmatched to any gene: 8. The germline V gene has CDR1 MDHEN and CDR2 SYDVKM. This CDR3 reads CASSVPGTGFNQPQHF. The CDR3 coding sequence is TGTGCCAGCAGTGTCCCCGGGACAGGGTTCAATCAGCCCCAGCATTTT.

The rearrangement joins TRBV5-1 to TRBJ2-7; 12 bases map to TRBD2. CDR1 and CDR2 from the germline V gene are SGHRS and YFSETQ. J lost 3 bases, V lost 5 bases, and 6 bases had no gene match. The CDR3 sequence is 15 residues long. Here the CDR3 DNA reads TGCGCCAGCAGAACCGGACTAGCGGGAATCTACGAGCAGTACTTC. This codes for CASRTGLAGIYEQYF.

The chain employs TRBV7-9 and TRBJ1-2; 8 nucleotides match TRBD1. From germline, CDR1 is SEHNR and CDR2 FQNEAQ (reference sequence). This CDR3 comprises 15 residues. The V segment lost 5 bases and the J segment 3 bases; nucleotides outside the gene matches: 8. The DNA for the CDR3 is TGTGCCAGCAGCGCCAGCGGACAGGGCTACTATGGCTACACCTTC. Translating gives CASSASGQGYYGYTF.

The chain links TRBV29-1 to TRBJ1-2; D is undetermined. The CDR3 has 12 amino acids. The V end was cut by 3 bases, the J end by 4 bases, with 9 bases between. Germline lookup yields CDR1 SQVTM and CDR2 ANQGSEA. The CDR3 sequence is CSVDAGRYGYTF. The DNA of the CDR3 is TGCAGCGTTGATGCCGGCCGCTATGGCTACACCTTC.

This chain connects TRBV28 to TRBJ2-7; 8 nucleotides line up with TRBD1. This CDR3 has 15 amino acids. V trimming: 4 bases; J trimming: 3 bases; junction bases outside the gene matches: 8. The V gene's germline CDR1 is MDHEN and CDR2 SYDVKM. The CDR3 protein is CASSSGAGGFYEQYF. The CDR3, as DNA: TGTGCCAGCAGTTCGGGGGCAGGGGGCTTCTACGAGCAGTACTTC.

Turning to this clone: A much larger clone differs by one base, so this may be a read error. The chain joins TRBV6-5 to TRBJ2-7; D is unresolved. There are 15 residues in the CDR3. V gave up 0 bases and J gave up 2 bases, with 11 bases separating them. CDR1 and CDR2 (germline): MNHEY, SVGAGI. The CDR3 nucleotides read TGTGCCAGCAGTTACTCTGAGGCAGGAGCCTACGAGCAGTACTTC. Encoded protein: CASSYSEAGAYEQYF.

This clone was seen only a few times. V usage is TRBV7-2 and J usage is TRBJ2-7; D unclear. Trimming took off 0 bases at V and 7 bases at J, with 4 bases between the two ends. CDR1 and CDR2 from the germline V gene are SGHTA and FQGNSA. CDR3 size: 11 residues. The DNA of the CDR3 is TGTGCCAGCAGCTTAGCGCTTGAGCAGTACTTC. Its translation is CASSLALEQYF.

This clone turned up a few times. DNA of the CDR3: TGTGCCTGGAGTATGCATAGAGACTCCTATGGCTACACCTTC. Protein: CAWSMHRDSYGYTF. V is TRBV30 and J is TRBJ1-2; D not certain. This CDR3 comprises 14 residues. V shed 2 bases and J shed 4 bases, with 14 bases lying between them. Germline V lookup: CDR1 GTSNPN, CDR2 SVGIG (reference sequence).

This clone was picked up many times. Other nucleotide sequences from this sample produce the same CDR3. The chain is built from TRBV30 and TRBJ1-3; D is unresolved. V lost 3 bases, J lost 4 bases, and 10 bases lay in between. Germline V gene lookup returns CDR1 GTSNPN and CDR2 SVGIG (reference sequence). The CDR3 sequence is 13 residues long. DNA for the CDR3: TGTGCCTGGAGAGGTCTGGGGGGAAACACCATATATTTT. Its protein is CAWRGLGGNTIYF.

The chain employs TRBV6-1 and TRBJ2-7, with D perhaps matching TRBD2 (5 bases). The V gene's germline CDR1 is MNHNS and CDR2 SASEGT. The V and J ends lost 5 bases and 2 bases respectively, with 10 bases between them. This CDR3 has 13 amino acids. The chain's CDR3 is CASSPSTTYEQYF. As DNA, the CDR3 is TGTGCCAGCAGTCCTAGCACTACCTACGAGCAGTACTTC.

The CDR3 DNA follows: TGTGCCAGCAGCACGACTAGCGGGACTTACAATGAGCAGTTCTTC. Translating it yields CASSTTSGTYNEQFF. This chain uses TRBV7-2 with TRBJ2-1; 11 nucleotides align to TRBD2. The CDR3 has 15 amino acids. Trimming at V came to 5 bases and at J to 4 bases, leaving 4 bases not matched to a gene. CDR1 and CDR2 from the germline V gene are SGHTA and FQGNSA. The whole variable domain, filled in from reference TRBV7-2 and TRBJ2-1, reads GAGVSQSPSNKVTEKGKDVELRCDPISGHTALYWYRQSLGQGLEFLIYFQGNSAPDKSGLPSDRFSAERTGGSVSTLTIQRTQQEDSAVYLCASSTTSGTYNEQFFGPGTRLTVL.

The V gene is TRBV28, the J gene TRBJ1-3, with D possibly matching TRBD1 (5 bases). The V and J ends lost 5 bases and 0 bases respectively, with 17 bases between them. The CDR3 sequence is 17 residues long. Germline V gives CDR1 MDHEN, CDR2 SYDVKM. The DNA for the CDR3 is TGTGCCAGCAGTAAACTCTGGGGGGATAGCTCTGGAAACACCATATATTTT. It translates to CASSKLWGDSSGNTIYF.